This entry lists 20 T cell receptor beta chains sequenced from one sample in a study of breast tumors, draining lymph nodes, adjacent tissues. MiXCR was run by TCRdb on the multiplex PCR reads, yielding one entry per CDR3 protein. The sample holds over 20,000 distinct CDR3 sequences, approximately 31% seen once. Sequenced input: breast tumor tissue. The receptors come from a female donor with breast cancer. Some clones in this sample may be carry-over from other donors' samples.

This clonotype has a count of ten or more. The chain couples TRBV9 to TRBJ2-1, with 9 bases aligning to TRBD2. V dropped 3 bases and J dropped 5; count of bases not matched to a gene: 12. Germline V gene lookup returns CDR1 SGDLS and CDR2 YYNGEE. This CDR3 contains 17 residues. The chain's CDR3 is CASSAPRASGDNNEQFF. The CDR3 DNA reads TGTGCCAGCAGCGCCCCACGGGCTAGCGGGGACAACAATGAGCAGTTCTTC.

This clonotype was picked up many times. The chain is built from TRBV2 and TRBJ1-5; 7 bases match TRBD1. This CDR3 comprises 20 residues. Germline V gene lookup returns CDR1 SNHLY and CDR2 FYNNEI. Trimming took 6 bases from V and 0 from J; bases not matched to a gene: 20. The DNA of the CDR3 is TGTGCCAGCAGATCCGGGGTCGAGACAGGGCCGACTTATAGCAATCAGCCCCAGCATTTT. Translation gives CASRSGVETGPTYSNQPQHF.

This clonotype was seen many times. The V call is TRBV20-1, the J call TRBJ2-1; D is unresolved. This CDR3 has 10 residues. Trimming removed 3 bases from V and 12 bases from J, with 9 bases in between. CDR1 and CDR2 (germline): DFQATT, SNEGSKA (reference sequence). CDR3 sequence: CSASKELQFF. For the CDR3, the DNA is TGCAGTGCTAGTAAGGAGTTGCAGTTCTTC.

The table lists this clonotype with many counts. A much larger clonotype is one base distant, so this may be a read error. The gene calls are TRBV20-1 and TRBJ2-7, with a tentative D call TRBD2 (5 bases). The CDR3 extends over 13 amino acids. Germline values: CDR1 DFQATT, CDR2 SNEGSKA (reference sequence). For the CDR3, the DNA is TGCAGTACTAGAGATAGTTCCGTCCCCGAGCAGTACTTC. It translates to CSTRDSSVPEQYF.

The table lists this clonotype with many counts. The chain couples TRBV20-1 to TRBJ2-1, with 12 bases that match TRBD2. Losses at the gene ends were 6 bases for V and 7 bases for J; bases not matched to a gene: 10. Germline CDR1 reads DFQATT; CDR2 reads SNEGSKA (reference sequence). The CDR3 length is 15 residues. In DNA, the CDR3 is TGCAGTGCCCACCACTCTACTAGCGGGAGGAATGAGCAGTTCTTC. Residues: CSAHHSTSGRNEQFF.

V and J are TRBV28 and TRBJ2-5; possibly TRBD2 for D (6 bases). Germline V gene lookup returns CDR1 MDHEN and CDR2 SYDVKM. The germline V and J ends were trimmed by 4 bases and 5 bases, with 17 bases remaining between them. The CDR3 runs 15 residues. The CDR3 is CASSSDGGARETQYF. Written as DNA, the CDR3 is TGTGCCAGCAGTTCTGACGGGGGTGCCAGGGAGACCCAGTACTTC. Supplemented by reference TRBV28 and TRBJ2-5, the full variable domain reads DVKVTQSSRYLVKRTGEKVFLECVQDMDHENMFWYRQDPGLGLRLIYFSYDVKMKEKGDIPEGYSVSREKKERFSLILESASTNQTSMYLCASSSDGGARETQYFGPGTRLLVL.

The CDR3, as DNA: TGTGCCAGCAGCTTAGCGGGGGGCGACTACGAGCAGTACGTC. It translates to CASSLAGGDYEQYV. The chain uses TRBV6-1 and TRBJ2-7; 10 bases fit TRBD2. The CDR3 runs to 14 residues. V shed 6 bases, J shed 3 bases, and the junction held 5 bases outside the gene matches. Germline V CDR1 and CDR2: MNHNS, SASEGT.

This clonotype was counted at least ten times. The CDR3: CASSHGTVRTDTQYF. In DNA, the CDR3 is TGTGCCAGCAGCCACGGGACAGTCCGCACAGATACGCAGTATTTT. The V and J genes are TRBV7-9 and TRBJ2-3; 7 bases are a match to TRBD1. This CDR3 contains 15 residues. V was pared by 5 bases and J by 1 base, with 6 bases of the junction left unmatched. Germline assignment: CDR1 SEHNR and CDR2 FQNEAQ (reference sequence).

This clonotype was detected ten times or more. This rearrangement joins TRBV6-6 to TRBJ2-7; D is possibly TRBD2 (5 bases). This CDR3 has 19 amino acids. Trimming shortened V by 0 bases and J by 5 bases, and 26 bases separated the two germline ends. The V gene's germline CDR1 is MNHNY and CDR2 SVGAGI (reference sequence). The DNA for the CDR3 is TGTGCCAGCAGTTACTCCACTTGGCCTTCTGGATCGGGATGGGACGAGCAGTACTTC. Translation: CASSYSTWPSGSGWDEQYF.

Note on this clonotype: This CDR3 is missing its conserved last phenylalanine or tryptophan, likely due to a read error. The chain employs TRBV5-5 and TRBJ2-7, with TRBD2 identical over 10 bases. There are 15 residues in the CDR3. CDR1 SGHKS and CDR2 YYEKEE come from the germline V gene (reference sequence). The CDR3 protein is CASSVLAGGTYEQYL. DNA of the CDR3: TGCGCCAGCAGCGTCTTAGCGGGAGGCACCTACGAGCAGTACCTC.

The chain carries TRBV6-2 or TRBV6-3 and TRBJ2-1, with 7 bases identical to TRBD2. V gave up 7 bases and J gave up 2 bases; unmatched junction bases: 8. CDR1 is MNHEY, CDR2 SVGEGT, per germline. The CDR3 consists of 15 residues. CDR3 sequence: CASNPFRGAYNEQFF. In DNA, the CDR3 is TGTGCCAGCAACCCCTTCCGGGGGGCCTACAATGAGCAGTTCTTC.

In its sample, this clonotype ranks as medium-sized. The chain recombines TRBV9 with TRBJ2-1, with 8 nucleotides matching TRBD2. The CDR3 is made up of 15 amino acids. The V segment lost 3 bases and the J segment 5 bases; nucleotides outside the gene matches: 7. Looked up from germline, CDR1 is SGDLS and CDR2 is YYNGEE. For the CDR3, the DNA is TGTGCCAGCAGCGCAAGCGGGAGTATCGACAATGAGCAGTTCTTC. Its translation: CASSASGSIDNEQFF.

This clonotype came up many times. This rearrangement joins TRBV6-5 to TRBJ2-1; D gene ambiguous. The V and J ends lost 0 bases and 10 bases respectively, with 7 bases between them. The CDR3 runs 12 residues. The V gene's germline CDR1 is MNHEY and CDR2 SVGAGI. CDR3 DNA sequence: TGTGCCAGCAGTTACTCGCGCGGAGAGCAGTTCTTC. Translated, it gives CASSYSRGEQFF.

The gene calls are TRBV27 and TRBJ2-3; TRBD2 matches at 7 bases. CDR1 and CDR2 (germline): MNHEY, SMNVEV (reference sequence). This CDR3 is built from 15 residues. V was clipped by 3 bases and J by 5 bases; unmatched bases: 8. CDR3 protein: CASSFGGRGIDTQYF. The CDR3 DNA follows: TGTGCCAGCAGTTTCGGCGGGAGAGGTATAGATACGCAGTATTTT.

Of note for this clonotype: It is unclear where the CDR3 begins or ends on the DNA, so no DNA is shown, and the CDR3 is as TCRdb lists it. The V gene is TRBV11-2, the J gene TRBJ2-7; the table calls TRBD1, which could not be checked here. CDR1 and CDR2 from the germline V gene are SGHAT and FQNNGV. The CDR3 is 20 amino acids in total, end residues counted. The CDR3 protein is CASSFYICSASQGHTYEQYF.

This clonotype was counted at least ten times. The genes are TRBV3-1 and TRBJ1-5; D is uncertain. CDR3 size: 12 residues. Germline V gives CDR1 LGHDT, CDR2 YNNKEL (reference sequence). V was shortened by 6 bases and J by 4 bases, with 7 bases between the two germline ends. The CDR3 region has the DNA TGTGCCAGCAGTCAACCTAATCAGCCCCAGCATTTT. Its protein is CASSQPNQPQHF.

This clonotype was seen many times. The CDR3 bases are TGTGCCAGCAGCCCTTCCATCGGGGGGTCACTCTACGAGCAGTACTTC. Translating gives CASSPSIGGSLYEQYF. The chain carries TRBV9 and TRBJ2-7, with TRBD2 identical over 7 bases. The CDR3 loop spans 16 amino acids. With V trimmed by 4 bases and J by 3 bases, 13 bases remained unmatched. Per germline, CDR1 SGDLS and CDR2 YYNGEE.

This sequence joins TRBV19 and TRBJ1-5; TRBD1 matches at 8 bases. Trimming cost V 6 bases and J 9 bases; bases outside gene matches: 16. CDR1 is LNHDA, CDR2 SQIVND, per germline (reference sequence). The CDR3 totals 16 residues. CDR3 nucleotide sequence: TGTGCCAGTAGCCCCCAGCGGCAGGGGGCCCATCGGCCCCAGCATTTT. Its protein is CASSPQRQGAHRPQHF. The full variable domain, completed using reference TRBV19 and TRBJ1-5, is DGGITQSPKYLFRKEGQNVTLSCEQNLNHDAMYWYRQDPGQGLRLIYYSQIVNDFQKGDIAEGYSVSREKKESFPLTVTSAQKNPTAFYLCASSPQRQGAHRPQHFGDGTRLSIL.

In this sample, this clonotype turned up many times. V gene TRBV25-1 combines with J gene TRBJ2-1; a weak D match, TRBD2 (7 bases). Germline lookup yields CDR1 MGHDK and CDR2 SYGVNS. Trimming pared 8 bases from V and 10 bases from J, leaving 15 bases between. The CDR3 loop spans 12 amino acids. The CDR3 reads CASQGGGREQFF. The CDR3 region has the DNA TGTGCCAGCCAAGGGGGGGGGAGGGAGCAGTTCTTC.

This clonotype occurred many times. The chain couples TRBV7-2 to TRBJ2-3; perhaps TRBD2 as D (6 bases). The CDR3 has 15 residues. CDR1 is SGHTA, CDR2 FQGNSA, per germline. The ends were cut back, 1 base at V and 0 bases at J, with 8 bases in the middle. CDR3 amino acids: CASSLVGLSTDTQYF. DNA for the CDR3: TGTGCCAGCAGCTTAGTAGGACTAAGCACAGATACGCAGTATTTT.